What follows describes a single T cell receptor beta chain. This entry belongs to a study of control samples from healthy donors and cancer patients. Germline CDR1 is SGHAT and CDR2 is FQDESV (reference sequence). The CDR3 sequence is 14 residues long. V lost 6 bases to trimming and J lost 3 bases; unmatched junction nucleotides: 5. Sequencing used immunoSEQ multiplex PCR; TCRdb keeps in-frame clones, though not all of them. The table shows 60,000 to 95,000 clones, with roughly nine tenths occurring only once. This receptor was taken from a woman between 45 and 60 years old with colorectal cancer. The sample taken for sequencing was PBMCs. The chain couples TRBV11-1 to TRBJ2-5, with 9 bases lining up with TRBD1. The CDR3 nucleotides read TGTGCCAGCAGTCCCGGGACAGGGAAAGAGACCCAGTACTTC. This sequence encodes CASSPGTGKETQYF.